This T cell receptor beta chain was documented in a study of monozygotic twins with inflammatory bowel disease. TCRdb derives one entry per CDR3 protein from the 5' RACE reads, leaving out DNA. The sample has under 150,000 distinct CDR3 sequences. Each donor supplied approximately 2.5 ml of blood. Per the germline V gene, CDR1 is MNHEY and CDR2 is SMNVEV (reference sequence). The CDR3 has 15 residues. The V gene is TRBV27, the J gene TRBJ2-7; with no DNA, the TCRdb D assignment of TRBD1 cannot be verified. Sequenced material: blood. This sequence was found in a human donor with ulcerative colitis or Crohn's disease, or a healthy co-twin of an affected twin (not recorded which). The CDR3 sequence: CASSPKGDGTYEQYF.